This T cell receptor beta chain appears in the sequencing data of a study of cytomegalovirus exposure and HLA in healthy donors. Notes on the study in general: It was confirmed in vitro that a few of the CMV-associated chains were specific for CMV antigens. Generally TCR sequences proved uncommon, though certain public TCRs appeared in numerous donors. The study listed 150 to 200 cytomegalovirus-associated TCR beta chains.

In germline, CDR1 is SGDLS, CDR2 YYNGEE. V was shortened by 4 bases and J by 9 bases, with 17 bases between the two germline ends. The CDR3 is 13 amino acids. The donors were members of the validation cohort comprising over 100 subjects, separate from the roughly 670-subject first cohort. Points on this clone: Its antigen is still unknown.

Some clones are missing from TCRdb's copy, which holds only in-frame ones; the method was immunoSEQ multiplex PCR. The data hold some 340,000 clones, with around 90% observed a single time. The source is a woman aged 25 to 45 in good health and CMV-seropositive. J is TRBJ2-7 and V is TRBV9; no definite D call. The material sequenced was PBMCs. The CDR3 is CASSPRSLEMQYF. The CDR3 region has the DNA TGTGCCAGCAGCCCTAGGAGCCTTGAAATGCAGTACTTC. Supplemented by reference TRBV9 and TRBJ2-7, the full variable domain reads DSGVTQTPKHLITATGQRVTLRCSPRSGDLSVYWYQQSLDQGLQFLIQYYNGEERAKGNILERFSAQQFPDLHSELNLSSLELGDSALYFCASSPRSLEMQYFGPGTRLTVT.